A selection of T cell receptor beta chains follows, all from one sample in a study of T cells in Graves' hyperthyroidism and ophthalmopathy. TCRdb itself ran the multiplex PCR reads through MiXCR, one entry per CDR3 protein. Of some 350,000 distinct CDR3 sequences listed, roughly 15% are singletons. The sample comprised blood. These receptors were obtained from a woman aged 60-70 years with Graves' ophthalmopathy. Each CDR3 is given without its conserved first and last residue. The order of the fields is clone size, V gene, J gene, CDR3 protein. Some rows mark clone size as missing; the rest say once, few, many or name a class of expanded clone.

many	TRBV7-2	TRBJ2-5	ASSLGSKRERETQY
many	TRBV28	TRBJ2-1	ASTDFKPSYNEQF
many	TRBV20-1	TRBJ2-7	SANPTGSYEQY
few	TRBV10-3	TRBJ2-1	AISPPGRELNEQF
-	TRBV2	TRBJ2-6	ASSRAVQVSGANVLT
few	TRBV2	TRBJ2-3	ASRGLAGRSQY
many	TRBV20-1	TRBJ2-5	SADDGRGEETQY
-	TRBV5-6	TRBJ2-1	ASSPTPRSAHEQF
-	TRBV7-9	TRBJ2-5	ANSIQGAGETQY
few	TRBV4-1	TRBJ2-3	ASSQDERSTDTQY
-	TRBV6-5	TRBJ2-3	ASGYSKGTDTQY
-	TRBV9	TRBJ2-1	ASSDPDRKTYNEQF
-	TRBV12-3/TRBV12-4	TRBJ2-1	ASSHSPGTSGSGDEQF
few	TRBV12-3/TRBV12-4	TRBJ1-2	ASNGQTPYGYT
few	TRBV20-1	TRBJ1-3	SARALSGNTIY
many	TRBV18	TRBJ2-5	ASSPPSTGVHQETQY
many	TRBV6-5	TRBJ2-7	ATRTAGGEQY
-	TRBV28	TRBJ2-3	ASSLRVRADAQY
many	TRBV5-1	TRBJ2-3	ASSLVSSGSGPDTQY
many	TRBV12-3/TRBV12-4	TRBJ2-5	ASSLKAGQETQY
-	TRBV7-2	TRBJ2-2	ASSLGGSSHGELF
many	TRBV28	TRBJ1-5	ASSLLGRRGQPNQPQH
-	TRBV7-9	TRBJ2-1	ASSWPGTNHNEQF
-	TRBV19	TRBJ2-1	ASSFPTSGSRYEQF
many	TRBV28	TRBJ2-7	ASRKAGEVGYEQY
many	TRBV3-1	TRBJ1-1	ASSPIWGNTEAF
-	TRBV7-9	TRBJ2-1	ASSSTSGSSEQF
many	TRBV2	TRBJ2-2	ASSFGGPGELF
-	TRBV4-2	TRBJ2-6	ASSQAGHGANVLT
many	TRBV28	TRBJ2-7	ASSLLLLTGFQDEQY
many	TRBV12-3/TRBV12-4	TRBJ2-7	ASSLRQGASEQY
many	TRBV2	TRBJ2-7	ASRGGTGSWGPYEQY
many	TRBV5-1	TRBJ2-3	ASSSLGDTQY
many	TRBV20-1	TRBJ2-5	SAWRAGGPETQY
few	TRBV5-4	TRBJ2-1	ASSPTSAGDGNEQF